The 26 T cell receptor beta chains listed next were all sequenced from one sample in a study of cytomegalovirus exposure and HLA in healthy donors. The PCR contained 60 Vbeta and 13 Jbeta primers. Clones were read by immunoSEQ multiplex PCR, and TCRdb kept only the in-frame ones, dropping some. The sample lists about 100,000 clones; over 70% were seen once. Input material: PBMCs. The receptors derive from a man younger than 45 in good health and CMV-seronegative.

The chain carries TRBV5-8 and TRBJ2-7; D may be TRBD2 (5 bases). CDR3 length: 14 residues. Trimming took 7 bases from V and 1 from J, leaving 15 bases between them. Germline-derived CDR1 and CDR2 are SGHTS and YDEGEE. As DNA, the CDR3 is TGTGCCAGCGGAGGCAGCGCCCCATCCTACGAGCAGTACTTC. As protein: CASGGSAPSYEQYF.

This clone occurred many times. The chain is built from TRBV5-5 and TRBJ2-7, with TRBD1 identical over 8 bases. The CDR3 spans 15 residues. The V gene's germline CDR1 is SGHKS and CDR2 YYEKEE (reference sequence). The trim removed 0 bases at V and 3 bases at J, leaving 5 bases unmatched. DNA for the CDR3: TGTGCCAGCAGCTTGGTTGGACAGGGATACTACGAGCAGTACTTC. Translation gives CASSLVGQGYYEQYF.

The CDR3 coding sequence is TGTGCCAGCAGCTTGGCGGGACAGCAGAAGACCCAGTACTTC. It specifies CASSLAGQQKTQYF. The gene calls are TRBV5-4 and TRBJ2-5; 7 bases agree with TRBD1. The CDR3 is 14 residues long. V dropped 0 bases and J dropped 6; count of bases not matched to a gene: 5. Germline values: CDR1 SGHNT, CDR2 YYREEE (reference sequence). The full variable domain, with the rest looked up from reference TRBV5-4 and TRBJ2-5, is ETGVTQSPTHLIKTRGQQVTLRCSSQSGHNTVSWYQQALGQGPQFIFQYYREEENGRGNFPPRFSGLQFPNYSSELNVNALELDDSALYLCASSLAGQQKTQYFGPGTRLLVL.

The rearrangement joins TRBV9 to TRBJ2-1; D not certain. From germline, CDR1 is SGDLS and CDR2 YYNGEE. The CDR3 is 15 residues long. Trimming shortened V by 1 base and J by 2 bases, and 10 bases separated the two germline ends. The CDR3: CASSVSGLAYNEQFF. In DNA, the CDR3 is TGTGCCAGCAGCGTATCCGGTCTAGCCTACAATGAGCAGTTCTTC.

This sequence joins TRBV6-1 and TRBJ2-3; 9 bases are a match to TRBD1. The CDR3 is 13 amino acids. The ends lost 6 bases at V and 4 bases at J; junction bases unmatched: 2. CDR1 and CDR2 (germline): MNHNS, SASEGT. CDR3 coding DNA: TGTGCCAGCAGGGACAGGGGCCCAGATACGCAGTATTTT. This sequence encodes CASRDRGPDTQYF.

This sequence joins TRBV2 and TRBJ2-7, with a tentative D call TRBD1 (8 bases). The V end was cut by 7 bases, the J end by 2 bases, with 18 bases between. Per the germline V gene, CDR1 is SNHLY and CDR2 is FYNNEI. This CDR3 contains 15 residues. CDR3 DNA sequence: TGTGCCAGCATCCAACAGGGGGGGCCAACCTACGAGCAGTACTTC. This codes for CASIQQGGPTYEQYF.

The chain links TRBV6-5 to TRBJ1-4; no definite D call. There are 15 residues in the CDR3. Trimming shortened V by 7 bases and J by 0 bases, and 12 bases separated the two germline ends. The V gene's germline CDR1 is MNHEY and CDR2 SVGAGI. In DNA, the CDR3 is TGTGCCAGCAAGTGGGCCCGAGCAACTAATGAAAAACTGTTTTTT. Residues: CASKWARATNEKLFF.

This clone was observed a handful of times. The CDR3: CASRGSQGAPNSPLHF. The CDR3 coding sequence is TGTGCCAGCAGGGGTTCTCAGGGGGCGCCTAATTCACCCCTCCACTTT. The chain links TRBV25-1 to TRBJ1-6; TRBD1 matches 8 bases. J was trimmed by 6 bases and V by 6 bases; bases with no gene match: 10. Per the germline V gene, CDR1 is MGHDK and CDR2 is SYGVNS. The CDR3 is 16 residues long.

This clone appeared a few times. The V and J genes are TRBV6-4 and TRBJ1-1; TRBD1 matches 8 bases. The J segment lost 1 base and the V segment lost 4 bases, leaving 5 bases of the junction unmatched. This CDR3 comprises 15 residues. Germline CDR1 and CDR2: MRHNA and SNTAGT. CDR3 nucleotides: TGTGCCAGCAGTGCCTCCGGGACAGGGAACACTGAAGCTTTCTTT. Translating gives CASSASGTGNTEAFF.

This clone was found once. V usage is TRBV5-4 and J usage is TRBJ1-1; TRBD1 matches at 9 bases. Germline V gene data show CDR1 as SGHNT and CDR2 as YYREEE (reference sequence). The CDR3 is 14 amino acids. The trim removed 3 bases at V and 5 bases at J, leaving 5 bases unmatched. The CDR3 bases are TGTGCCAGCAGCTCAGGGACAGGGCGGACTGAAGCTTTCTTT. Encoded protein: CASSSGTGRTEAFF.

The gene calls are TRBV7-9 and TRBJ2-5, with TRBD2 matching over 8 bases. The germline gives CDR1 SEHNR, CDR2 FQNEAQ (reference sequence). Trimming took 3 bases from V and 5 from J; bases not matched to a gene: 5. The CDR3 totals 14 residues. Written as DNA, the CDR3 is TGTGCCAGCAGCTTGTCGGGGGGGATGGAGACCCAGTACTTC. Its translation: CASSLSGGMETQYF. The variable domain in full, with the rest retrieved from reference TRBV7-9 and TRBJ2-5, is DTGVSQNPRHKITKRGQNVTFRCDPISEHNRLYWYRQTLGQGPEFLTYFQNEAQLEKSRLLSDRFSAERPKGSFSTLEIQRTEQGDSAMYLCASSLSGGMETQYFGPGTRLLVL.

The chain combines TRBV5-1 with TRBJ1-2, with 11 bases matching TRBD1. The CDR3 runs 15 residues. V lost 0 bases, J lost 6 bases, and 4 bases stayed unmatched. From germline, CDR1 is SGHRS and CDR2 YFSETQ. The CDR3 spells CASSLEGDRGDGYTF. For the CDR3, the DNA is TGCGCCAGCAGCTTGGAAGGGGACAGGGGGGATGGCTACACCTTC.

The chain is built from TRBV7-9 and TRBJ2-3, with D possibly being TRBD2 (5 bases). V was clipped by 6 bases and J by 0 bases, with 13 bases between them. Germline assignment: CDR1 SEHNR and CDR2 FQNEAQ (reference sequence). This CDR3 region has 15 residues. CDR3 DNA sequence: TGTGCCAGCAGAGAGCGGAAAACTAGCACAGATACGCAGTATTTT. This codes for CASRERKTSTDTQYF.

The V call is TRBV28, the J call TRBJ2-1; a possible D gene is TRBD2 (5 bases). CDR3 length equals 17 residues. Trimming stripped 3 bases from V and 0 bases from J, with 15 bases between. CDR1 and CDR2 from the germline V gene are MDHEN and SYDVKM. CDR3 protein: CASSFTSIAFSYNEQFF. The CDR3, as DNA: TGTGCCAGCAGTTTTACATCCATAGCGTTCTCCTACAATGAGCAGTTCTTC.

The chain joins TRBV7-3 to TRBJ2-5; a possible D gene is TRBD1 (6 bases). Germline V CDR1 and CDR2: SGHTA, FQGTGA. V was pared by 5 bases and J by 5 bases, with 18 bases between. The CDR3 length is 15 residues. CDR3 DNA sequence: TGTGCCAGCAGCCAGGACAGAACTAGGGGGGAGACCCAGTACTTC. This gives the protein CASSQDRTRGETQYF.

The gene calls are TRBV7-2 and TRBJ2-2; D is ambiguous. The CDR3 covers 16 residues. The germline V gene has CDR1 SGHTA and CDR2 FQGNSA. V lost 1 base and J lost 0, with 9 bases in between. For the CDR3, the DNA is TGTGCCAGCAGCTTAGAAGGCGGTTCGAACACCGGGGAGCTGTTTTTT. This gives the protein CASSLEGGSNTGELFF. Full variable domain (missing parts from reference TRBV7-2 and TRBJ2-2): GAGVSQSPSNKVTEKGKDVELRCDPISGHTALYWYRQSLGQGLEFLIYFQGNSAPDKSGLPSDRFSAERTGGSVSTLTIQRTQQEDSAVYLCASSLEGGSNTGELFFGEGSRLTVL.

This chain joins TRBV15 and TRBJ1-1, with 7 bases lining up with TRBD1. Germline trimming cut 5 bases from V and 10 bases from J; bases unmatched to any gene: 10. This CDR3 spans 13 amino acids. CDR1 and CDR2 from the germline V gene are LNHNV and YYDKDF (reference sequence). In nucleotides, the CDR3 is TGTGCCACCAGCCCGCCCGGAAACAGGGGAGCTTTCTTT. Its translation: CATSPPGNRGAFF.

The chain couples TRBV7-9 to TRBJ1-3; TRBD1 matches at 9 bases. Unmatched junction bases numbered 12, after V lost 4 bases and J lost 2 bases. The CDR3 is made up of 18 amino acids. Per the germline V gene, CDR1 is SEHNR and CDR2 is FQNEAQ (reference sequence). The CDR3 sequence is CASSSRRTGVYPGNTIYF. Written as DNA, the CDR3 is TGTGCCAGCAGCTCTCGTAGGACAGGGGTCTACCCTGGAAACACCATATATTTT.

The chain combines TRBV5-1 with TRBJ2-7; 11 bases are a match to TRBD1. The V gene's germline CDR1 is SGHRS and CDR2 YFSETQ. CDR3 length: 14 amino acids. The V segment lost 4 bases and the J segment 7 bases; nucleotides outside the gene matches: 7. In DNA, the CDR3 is TGCGCCAGCAGCAAGGACAGGGGGCTAGGGGAGCAGTACTTC. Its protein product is CASSKDRGLGEQYF.

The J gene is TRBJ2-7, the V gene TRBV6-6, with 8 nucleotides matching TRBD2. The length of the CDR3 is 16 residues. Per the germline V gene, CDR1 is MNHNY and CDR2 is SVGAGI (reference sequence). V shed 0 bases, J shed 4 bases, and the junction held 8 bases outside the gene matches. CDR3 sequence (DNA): TGTGCCAGCAGTTACTCGTCGGGAGGGCCCTTTTACGAGCAGTACTTC. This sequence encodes CASSYSSGGPFYEQYF.

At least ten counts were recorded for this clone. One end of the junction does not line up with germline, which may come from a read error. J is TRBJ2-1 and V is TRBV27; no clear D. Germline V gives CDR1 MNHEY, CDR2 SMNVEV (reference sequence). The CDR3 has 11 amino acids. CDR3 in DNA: TGTGCCAGCAGTTCCTTCAATGAGCAGTTCTTC. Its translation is CASSSFNEQFF.

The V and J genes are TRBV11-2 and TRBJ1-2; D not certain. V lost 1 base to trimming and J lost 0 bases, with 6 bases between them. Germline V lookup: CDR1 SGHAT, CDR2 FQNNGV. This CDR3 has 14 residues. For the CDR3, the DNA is TGTGCCAGCAGCTTAGGGAGCCCTAACTATGGCTACACCTTC. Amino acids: CASSLGSPNYGYTF.

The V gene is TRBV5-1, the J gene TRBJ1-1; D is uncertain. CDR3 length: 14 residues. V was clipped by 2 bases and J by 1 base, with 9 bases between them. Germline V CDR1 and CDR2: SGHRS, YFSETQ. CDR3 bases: TGCGCCAGCAGCTTTCAGGCGACGAACACTGAAGCTTTCTTT. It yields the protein CASSFQATNTEAFF.

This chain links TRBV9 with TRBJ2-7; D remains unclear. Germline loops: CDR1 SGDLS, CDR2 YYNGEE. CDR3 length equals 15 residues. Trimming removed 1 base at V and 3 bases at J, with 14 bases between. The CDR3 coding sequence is TGTGCCAGCAGCGTATACGAGACAAACATCTACGAGCAGTACTTC. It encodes CASSVYETNIYEQYF.

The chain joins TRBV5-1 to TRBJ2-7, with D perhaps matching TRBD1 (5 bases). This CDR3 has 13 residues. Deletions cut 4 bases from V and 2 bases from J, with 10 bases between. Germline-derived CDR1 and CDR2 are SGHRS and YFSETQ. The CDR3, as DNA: TGCGCCAGCAGCCCCGAAGGGGCCTACGAGCAGTACTTC. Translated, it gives CASSPEGAYEQYF.

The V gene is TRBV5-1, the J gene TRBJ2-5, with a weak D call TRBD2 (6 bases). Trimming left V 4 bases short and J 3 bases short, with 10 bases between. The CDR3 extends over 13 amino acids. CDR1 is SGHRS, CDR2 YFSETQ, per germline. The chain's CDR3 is CASSLAPEETQYF. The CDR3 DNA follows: TGCGCCAGCAGCCTAGCGCCAGAAGAGACCCAGTACTTC.